The sequence of this TCR beta chain was determined in a study of Tregs in tolerant kidney transplant recipients. Points from the study as a whole: Biological reproducibility was not directly addressed in this study. Findings come from small patient numbers and require larger validation.

As to this clone: The antigen is undetermined.

Libraries were prepared by immunoSEQ multiplex PCR; TCRdb keeps only in-frame clonotypes and omits some of them. The sample consists of about 240,000 clones, about four fifths of them appearing once. Trimming took 10 bases from V and 4 from J, leaving 19 bases between them. This CDR3 spans 14 amino acids. CDR1 is MNHEY, CDR2 SMNVEV, per germline (reference sequence). Unstimulated regulatory T cells (CD4+CD25+CD127-), CD4+CD25- non-regulatory cells, CD4 and CD8 cells were FACS-sorted from thawed PBMCs. The sequenced material came from CD4+ T cells from blood. This receptor was identified in a human donor in good health. This chain links TRBV27 with TRBJ1-2, with a possible D match to TRBD1 (5 bases). CDR3 sequence: CAISDRLLGYGYTF. CDR3 nucleotides: TGTGCCATCTCCGACAGACTACTAGGCTATGGCTACACCTTC.